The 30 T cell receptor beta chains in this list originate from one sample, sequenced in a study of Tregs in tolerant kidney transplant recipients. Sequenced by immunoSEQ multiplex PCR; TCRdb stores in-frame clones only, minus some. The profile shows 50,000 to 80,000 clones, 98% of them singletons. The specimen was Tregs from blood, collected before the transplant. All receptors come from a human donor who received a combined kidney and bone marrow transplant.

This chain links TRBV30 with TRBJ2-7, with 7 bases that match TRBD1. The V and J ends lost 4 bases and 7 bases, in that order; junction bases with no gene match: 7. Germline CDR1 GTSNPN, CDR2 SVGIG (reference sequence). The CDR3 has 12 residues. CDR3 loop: CAWKGGRFEQYF. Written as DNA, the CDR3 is TGTGCCTGGAAAGGGGGCAGGTTTGAGCAGTACTTC.

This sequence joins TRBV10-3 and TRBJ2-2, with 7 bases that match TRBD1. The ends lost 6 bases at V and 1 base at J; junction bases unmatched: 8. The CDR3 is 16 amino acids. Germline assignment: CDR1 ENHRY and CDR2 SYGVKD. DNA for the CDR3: TGTGCCATCAGCGGAACCGGGACAGTGAACACCGGGGAGCTGTTTTTT. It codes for CAISGTGTVNTGELFF.

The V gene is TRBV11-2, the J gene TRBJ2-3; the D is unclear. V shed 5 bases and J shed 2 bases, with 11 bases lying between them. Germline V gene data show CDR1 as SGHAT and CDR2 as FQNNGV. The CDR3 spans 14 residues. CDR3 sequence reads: CASSVILSTDTQYF. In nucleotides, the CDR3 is TGTGCCAGCAGCGTTATCCTGTCCACAGATACGCAGTATTTT.

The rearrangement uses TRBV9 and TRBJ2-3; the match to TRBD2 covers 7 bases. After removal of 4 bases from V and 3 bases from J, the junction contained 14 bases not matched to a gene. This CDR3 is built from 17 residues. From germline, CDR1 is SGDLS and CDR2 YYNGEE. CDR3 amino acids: CASSSGEGMWGTDTQYF. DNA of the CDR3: TGTGCCAGCAGCAGTGGGGAGGGTATGTGGGGTACAGATACGCAGTATTTT.

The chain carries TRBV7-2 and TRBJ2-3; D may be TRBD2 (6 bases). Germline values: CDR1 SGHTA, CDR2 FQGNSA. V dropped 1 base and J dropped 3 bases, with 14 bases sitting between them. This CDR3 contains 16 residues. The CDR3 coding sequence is TGTGCCAGCAGCTTAGTAGGGAGGTTGTTAACAGATACGCAGTATTTT. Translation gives CASSLVGRLLTDTQYF.

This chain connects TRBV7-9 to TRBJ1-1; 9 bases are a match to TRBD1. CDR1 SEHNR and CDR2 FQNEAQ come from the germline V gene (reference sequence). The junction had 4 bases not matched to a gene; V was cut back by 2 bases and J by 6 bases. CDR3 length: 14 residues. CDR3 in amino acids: CASSLFGDRAEAFF. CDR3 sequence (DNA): TGTGCCAGCAGCTTATTTGGGGACAGGGCTGAAGCTTTCTTT. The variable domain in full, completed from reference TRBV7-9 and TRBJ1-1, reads DTGVSQNPRHKITKRGQNVTFRCDPISEHNRLYWYRQTLGQGPEFLTYFQNEAQLEKSRLLSDRFSAERPKGSFSTLEIQRTEQGDSAMYLCASSLFGDRAEAFFGQGTRLTVV.

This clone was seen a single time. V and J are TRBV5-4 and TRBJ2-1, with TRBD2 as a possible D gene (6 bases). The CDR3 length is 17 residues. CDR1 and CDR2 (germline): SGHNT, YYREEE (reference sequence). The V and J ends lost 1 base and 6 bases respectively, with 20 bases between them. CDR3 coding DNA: TGTGCCAGCAGCTTGAACGTTCGGAGGGGTATAAGCAATGAGCAGTTCTTC. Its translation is CASSLNVRRGISNEQFF.

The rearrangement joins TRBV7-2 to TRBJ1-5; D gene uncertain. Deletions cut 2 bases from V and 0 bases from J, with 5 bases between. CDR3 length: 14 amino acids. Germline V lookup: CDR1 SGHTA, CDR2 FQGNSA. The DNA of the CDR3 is TGTGCCAGCAGCTTATCCTATAGCAATCAGCCCCAGCATTTT. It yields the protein CASSLSYSNQPQHF.

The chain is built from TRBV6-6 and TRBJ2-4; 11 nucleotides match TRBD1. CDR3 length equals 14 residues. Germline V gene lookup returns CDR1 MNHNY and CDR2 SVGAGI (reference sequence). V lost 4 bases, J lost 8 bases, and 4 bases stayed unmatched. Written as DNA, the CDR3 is TGTGCCAGCAGTTCGGGACAGGGGGAGGACATTCAGTACTTC. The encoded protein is CASSSGQGEDIQYF.

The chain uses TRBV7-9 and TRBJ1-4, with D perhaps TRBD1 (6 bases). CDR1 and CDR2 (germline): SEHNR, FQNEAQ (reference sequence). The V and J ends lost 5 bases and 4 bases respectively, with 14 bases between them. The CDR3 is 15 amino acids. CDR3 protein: CASSERDNINEKLFF. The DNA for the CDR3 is TGTGCCAGCAGCGAGCGGGACAATATTAATGAAAAACTGTTTTTT. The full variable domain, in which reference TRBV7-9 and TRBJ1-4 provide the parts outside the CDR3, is DTGVSQNPRHKITKRGQNVTFRCDPISEHNRLYWYRQTLGQGPEFLTYFQNEAQLEKSRLLSDRFSAERPKGSFSTLEIQRTEQGDSAMYLCASSERDNINEKLFFGSGTQLSVL.

This CDR3 reads CASSSLGRGQETQYF. The CDR3 DNA sequence: TGTGCCAGCAGTTCCCTCGGCAGGGGACAAGAGACCCAGTACTTC. V gene TRBV28 combines with J gene TRBJ2-5, with D perhaps matching TRBD1 (6 bases). This CDR3 is built from 15 residues. Looked up from germline, CDR1 is MDHEN and CDR2 is SYDVKM. The ends were cut back, 4 bases at V and 2 bases at J, with 14 bases in the middle.

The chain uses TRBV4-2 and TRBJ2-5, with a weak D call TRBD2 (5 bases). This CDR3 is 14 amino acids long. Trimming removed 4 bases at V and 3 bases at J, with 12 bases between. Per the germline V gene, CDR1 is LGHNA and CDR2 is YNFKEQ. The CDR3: CASSRTVYKETQYF. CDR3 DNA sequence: TGTGCCAGCAGCCGGACTGTTTATAAAGAGACCCAGTACTTC.

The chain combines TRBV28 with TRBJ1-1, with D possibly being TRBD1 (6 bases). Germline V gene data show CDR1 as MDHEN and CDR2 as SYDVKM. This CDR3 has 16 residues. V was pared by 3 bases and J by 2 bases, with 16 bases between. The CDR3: CASSFGGQGINTEAFF. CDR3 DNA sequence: TGTGCCAGCAGTTTCGGTGGGCAGGGGATAAACACTGAAGCTTTCTTT.

CDR3 sequence reads: CATSRDPLAGGEQYF. The CDR3 region has the DNA TGTGCCACCAGCAGAGATCCGCTAGCGGGAGGTGAGCAGTACTTC. This chain connects TRBV15 to TRBJ2-7; 11 bases fit TRBD2. From germline, CDR1 is LNHNV and CDR2 YYDKDF (reference sequence). CDR3 length equals 15 residues. Trimming removed 0 bases from V and 7 bases from J; junction bases left unmatched: 5.

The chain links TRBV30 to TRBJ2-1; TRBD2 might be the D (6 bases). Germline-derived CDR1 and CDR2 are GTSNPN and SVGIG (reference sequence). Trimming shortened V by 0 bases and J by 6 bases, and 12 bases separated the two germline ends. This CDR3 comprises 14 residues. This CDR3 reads CAWSVAGPFNEQFF. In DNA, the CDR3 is TGTGCCTGGAGTGTTGCGGGACCCTTCAATGAGCAGTTCTTC.

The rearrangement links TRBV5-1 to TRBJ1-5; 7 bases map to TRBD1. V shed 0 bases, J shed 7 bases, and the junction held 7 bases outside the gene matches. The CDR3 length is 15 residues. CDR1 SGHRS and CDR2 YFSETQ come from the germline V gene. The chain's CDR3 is CASSLVTGSGQPQHF. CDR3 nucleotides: TGCGCCAGCAGCTTGGTGACAGGGAGCGGCCAGCCCCAGCATTTT.

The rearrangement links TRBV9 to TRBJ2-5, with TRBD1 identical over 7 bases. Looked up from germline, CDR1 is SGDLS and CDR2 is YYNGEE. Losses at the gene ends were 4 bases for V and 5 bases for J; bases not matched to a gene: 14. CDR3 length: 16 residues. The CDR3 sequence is CASSHLNTGARETQYF. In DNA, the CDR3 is TGTGCCAGCAGCCACCTAAACACAGGGGCGCGGGAGACCCAGTACTTC.

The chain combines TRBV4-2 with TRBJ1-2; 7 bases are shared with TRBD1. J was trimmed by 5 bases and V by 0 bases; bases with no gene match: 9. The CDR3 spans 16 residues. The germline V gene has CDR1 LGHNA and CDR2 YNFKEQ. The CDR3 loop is CASSQDAQGENYGYTF. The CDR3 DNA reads TGTGCCAGCAGCCAAGATGCCCAGGGGGAAAATTATGGCTACACCTTC.

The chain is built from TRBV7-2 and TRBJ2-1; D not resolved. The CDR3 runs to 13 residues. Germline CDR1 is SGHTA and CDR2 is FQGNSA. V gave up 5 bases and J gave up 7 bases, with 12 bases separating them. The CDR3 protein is CASSLTRGNEQFF. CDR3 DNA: TGTGCCAGCAGCCTGACCCGAGGTAATGAGCAGTTCTTC.

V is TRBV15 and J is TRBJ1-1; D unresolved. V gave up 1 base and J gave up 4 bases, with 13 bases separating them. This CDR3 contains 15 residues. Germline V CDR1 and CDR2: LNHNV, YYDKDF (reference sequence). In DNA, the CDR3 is TGTGCCACCAGCAGAGGGGTGGCGGAAGGCACTGAAGCTTTCTTT. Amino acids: CATSRGVAEGTEAFF.

CDR3 in amino acids: CASSLTGIYEQYF. CDR3 bases: TGTGCCAGCAGCTTGACAGGGATCTACGAGCAGTACTTC. This sequence joins TRBV13 and TRBJ2-7, with TRBD1 matching over 7 bases. CDR1 and CDR2 (germline): PRHDT, FYEKMQ (reference sequence). Trimming at V came to 3 bases and at J to 3 bases, leaving 2 bases not matched to a gene. CDR3 length: 13 amino acids.

CDR3 region: CASSIDLRLANYGYTF. In nucleotides, the CDR3 is TGTGCCAGTAGTATAGACCTCAGGTTAGCTAACTATGGCTACACCTTC. The rearrangement links TRBV19 to TRBJ1-2; no clear D. Germline V gene data show CDR1 as LNHDA and CDR2 as SQIVND (reference sequence). Trimming stripped 0 bases from V and 0 bases from J, with 11 bases between. CDR3 length: 16 amino acids. Combining the CDR3 with reference TRBV19 and TRBJ1-2 gives the whole variable domain DGGITQSPKYLFRKEGQNVTLSCEQNLNHDAMYWYRQDPGQGLRLIYYSQIVNDFQKGDIAEGYSVSREKKESFPLTVTSAQKNPTAFYLCASSIDLRLANYGYTFGSGTRLTVV.

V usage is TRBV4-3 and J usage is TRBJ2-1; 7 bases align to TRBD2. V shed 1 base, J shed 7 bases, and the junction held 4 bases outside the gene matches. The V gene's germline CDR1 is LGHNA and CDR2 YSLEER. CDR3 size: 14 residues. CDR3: CASSQGRAGNEQFF. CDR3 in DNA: TGCGCCAGCAGCCAAGGGCGAGCGGGAAATGAGCAGTTCTTC.

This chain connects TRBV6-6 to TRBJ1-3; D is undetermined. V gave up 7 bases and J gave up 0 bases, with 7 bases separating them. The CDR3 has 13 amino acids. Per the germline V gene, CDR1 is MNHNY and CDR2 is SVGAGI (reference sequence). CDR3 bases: TGTGCCAGCAAGCTTAGCTCTGGAAACACCATATATTTT. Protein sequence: CASKLSSGNTIYF.

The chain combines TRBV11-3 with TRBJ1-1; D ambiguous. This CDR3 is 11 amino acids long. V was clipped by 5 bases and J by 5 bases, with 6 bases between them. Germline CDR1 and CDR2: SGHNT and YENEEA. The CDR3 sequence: CASSRRTEAFF. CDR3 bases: TGTGCCAGCAGCCGGAGGACTGAAGCTTTCTTT.

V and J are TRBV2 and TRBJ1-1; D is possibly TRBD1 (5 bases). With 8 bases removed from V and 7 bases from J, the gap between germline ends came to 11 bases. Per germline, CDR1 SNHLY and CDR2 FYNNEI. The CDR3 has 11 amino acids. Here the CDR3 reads CASRRQIEAFF. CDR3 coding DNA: TGTGCCAGCCGACGACAGATTGAAGCTTTCTTT.

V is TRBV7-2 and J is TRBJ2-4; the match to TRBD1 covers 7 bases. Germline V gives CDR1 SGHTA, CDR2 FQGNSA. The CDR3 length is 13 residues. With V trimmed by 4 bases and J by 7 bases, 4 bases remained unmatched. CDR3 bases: TGTGCCAGCAGCTACAGGGGTGGGAACATTCAGTACTTC. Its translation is CASSYRGGNIQYF.

Here the CDR3 DNA reads TGCGCCAGCAGCTTTTCAGGGAAAGGACCCTACAATGAGCAGTTCTTC. Translated: CASSFSGKGPYNEQFF. The V gene is TRBV5-1, the J gene TRBJ2-1, with D possibly TRBD1 on 5 matching bases. Germline V gene sequence: CDR1 SGHRS, CDR2 YFSETQ. The CDR3 contains 16 residues. Trimming removed 2 bases at V and 2 bases at J, with 14 bases between.

The CDR3 DNA reads TGCGCCAGCACCGAGGTAGGGGGTTCTCACAATGAGCAGTTCTTC. Residues: CASTEVGGSHNEQFF. The rearrangement links TRBV5-1 to TRBJ2-1; perhaps TRBD1 as D (6 bases). CDR3 size: 15 residues. CDR1 is SGHRS and CDR2 is YFSETQ in the germline V gene. With 6 bases removed from V and 5 bases from J, the gap between germline ends came to 18 bases.

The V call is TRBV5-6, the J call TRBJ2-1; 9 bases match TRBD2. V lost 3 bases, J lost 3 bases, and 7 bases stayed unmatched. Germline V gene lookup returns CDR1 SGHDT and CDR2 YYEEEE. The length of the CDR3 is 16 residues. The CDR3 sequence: CASSSIAGEGYNEQFF. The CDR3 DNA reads TGTGCCAGCAGCTCGATAGCGGGAGAGGGCTACAATGAGCAGTTCTTC.